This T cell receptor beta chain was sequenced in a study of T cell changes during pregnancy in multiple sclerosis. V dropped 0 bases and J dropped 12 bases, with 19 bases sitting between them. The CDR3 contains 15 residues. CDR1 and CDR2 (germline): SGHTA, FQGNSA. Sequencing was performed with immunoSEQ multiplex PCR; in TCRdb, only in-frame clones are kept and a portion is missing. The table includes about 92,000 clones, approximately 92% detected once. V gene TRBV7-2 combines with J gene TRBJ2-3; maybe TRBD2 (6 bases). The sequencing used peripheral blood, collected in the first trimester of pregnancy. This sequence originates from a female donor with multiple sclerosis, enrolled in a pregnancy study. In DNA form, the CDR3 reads TGTGCCAGCAGCTTAGCGGGAGGACAAACCTTCAGCCAGTATTTT. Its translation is CASSLAGGQTFSQYF.